The source of this TCR beta chain is a study of T cell responses to AZD1222 COVID-19 vaccine. To note about this clone: Its cognate antigen is unknown.

Notes on the study in general: White British people made up most donors, females outnumbered males, and clonal diversity was possibly underestimated. Baseline antibody screening turned up just a handful of seropositive AZD1222 recipients.

Per germline, CDR1 MNHEY and CDR2 SVGAGI. Trimming stripped 8 bases from V and 4 bases from J, with 17 bases between. The CDR3 is made up of 14 amino acids. The assay was immunoSEQ multiplex PCR, and TCRdb's table has in-frame clones only and misses some. Of 79,000 or so clones listed, approximately 80% are singletons. The source material was peripheral blood, sampled 28 days after the second dose of the MenACWY control vaccine. This sequence originates from an adult who received the MenACWY meningococcal vaccine as a control. The V call is TRBV6-5, the J call TRBJ1-1; a possible D gene is TRBD1 (5 bases). CDR3 region: CASCLEGGTTEAFF. CDR3 bases: TGTGCCAGCTGCCTCGAGGGAGGGACCACTGAAGCTTTCTTT.